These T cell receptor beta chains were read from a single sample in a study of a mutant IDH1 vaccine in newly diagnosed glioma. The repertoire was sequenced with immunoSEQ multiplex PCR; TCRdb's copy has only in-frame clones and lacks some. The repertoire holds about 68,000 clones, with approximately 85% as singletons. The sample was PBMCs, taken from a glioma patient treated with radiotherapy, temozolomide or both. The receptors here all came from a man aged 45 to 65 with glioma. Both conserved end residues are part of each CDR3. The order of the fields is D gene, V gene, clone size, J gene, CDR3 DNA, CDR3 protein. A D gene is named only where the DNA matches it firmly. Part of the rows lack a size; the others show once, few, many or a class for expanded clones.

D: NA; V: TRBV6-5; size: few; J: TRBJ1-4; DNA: TGTGCCAGCAGAAGAGGGGCAACTAATGAAAAACTGTTTTTT; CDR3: CASRRGATNEKLFF
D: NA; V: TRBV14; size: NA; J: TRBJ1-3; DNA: TGTGCCAGCAGCCAAGATCTAAGTCCTAGAGATTTT; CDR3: CASSQDLSPRDF
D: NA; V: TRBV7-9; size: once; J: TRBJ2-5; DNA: TGTGCCAGCAGCTTAAGAAGGGGAGCCGAGACCCAGTACTTC; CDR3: CASSLRRGAETQYF
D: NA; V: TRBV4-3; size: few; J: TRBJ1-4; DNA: TGCGCCAGCAGCCAAACTCTACGGGAAAAACTGTTTTTT; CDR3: CASSQTLREKLFF
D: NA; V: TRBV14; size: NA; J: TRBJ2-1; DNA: TGTGCCAGCAGCCGTCTGGGGTCGGGGGTTACGTTCTTC; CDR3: CASSRLGSGVTFF
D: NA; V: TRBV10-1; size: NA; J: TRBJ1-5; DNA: TGCGCCAGCAGTGAGCCTCGGGACACCTTTAGCAATCAGCCCCAGCATTTT; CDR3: CASSEPRDTFSNQPQHF
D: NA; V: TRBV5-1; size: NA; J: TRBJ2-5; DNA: TGCGCCAGCAGCGCGGGACGGGAAGAGACCCAGTACTTC; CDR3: CASSAGREETQYF
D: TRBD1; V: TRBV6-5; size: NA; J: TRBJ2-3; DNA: TGTGCCAGCAGTTCTCGGACAGGGACTCGTGATACGCAGTATTTT; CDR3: CASSSRTGTRDTQYF
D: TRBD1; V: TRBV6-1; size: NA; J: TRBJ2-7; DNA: TGTGCCAGCAGGATGGGGGGACAGGGTACCTACGAGCAGTACTTC; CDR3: CASRMGGQGTYEQYF
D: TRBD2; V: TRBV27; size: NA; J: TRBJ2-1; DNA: TGTGCCAGCAGTTTTGGGGGGACTAGCGGGTACAATGAGCAGTTCTTC; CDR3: CASSFGGTSGYNEQFF
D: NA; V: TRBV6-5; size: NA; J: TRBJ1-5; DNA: TGTGCCAGCAGGGAGGGGGGCGCGGGAAATCAGCCCCAGCATTTT; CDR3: CASREGGAGNQPQHF
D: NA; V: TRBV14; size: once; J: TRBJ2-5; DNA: TGTGCCAGCAGCGGGGCTGGGACCCAGTACTTC; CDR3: CASSGAGTQYF
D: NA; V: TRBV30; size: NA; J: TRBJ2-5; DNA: TGTGCCTGGGCCAGGGGTGGAGAGACCCAGTACTTC; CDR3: CAWARGGETQYF
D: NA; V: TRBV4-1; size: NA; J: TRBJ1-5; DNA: TGCGCCAGCAGCCAAGTTTGGGACGCGGGACAGCCCCAGCATTTT; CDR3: CASSQVWDAGQPQHF
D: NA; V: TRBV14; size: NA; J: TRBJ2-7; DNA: TGTGCCAGCAGCCCGGGGACTTACTACGAGCAGTACTTC; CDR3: CASSPGTYYEQYF
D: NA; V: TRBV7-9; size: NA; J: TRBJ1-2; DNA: TGTGCCAGCAGTCCGCCCGGCAACTATGGCTACACCTTC; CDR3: CASSPPGNYGYTF
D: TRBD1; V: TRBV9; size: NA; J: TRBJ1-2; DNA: TGTGCCAGCAGCGTCGGGACAGGTAGTGGCTATGGCTACACCTTC; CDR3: CASSVGTGSGYGYTF
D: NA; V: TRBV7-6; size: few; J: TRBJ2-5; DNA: TGTGCCAGCAGCCCAGACCAAGAGACCCAGTACTTC; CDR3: CASSPDQETQYF
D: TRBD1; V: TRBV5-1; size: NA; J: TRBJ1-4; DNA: TGCGCCAGCAGTCCGGGACAGGGAAGGGAAAAACTGTTTTTT; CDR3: CASSPGQGREKLFF
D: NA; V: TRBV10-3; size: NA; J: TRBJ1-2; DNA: TGTGCCATCAGTGAGGACGCTAACTATGGCTACACCTTC; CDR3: CAISEDANYGYTF
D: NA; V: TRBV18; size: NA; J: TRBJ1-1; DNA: TGTGCCAGCTCACCAGGGGCAGCGGGCACTGAAGCTTTCTTT; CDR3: CASSPGAAGTEAFF
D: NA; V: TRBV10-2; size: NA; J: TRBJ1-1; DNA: TGCGCCAGCAGCGAACCGGGACTTAACACTGAAGCTTTCTTT; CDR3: CASSEPGLNTEAFF
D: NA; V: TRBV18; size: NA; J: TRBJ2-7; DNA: TGTGCCAGCTCCCCCAGGGTGGGGGGAACCTACGAGCAGTACTTC; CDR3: CASSPRVGGTYEQYF
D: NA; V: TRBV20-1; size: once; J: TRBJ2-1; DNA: TGCAGTGCATACAGGGCTGCTGAGCAGTTCTTC; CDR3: CSAYRAAEQFF
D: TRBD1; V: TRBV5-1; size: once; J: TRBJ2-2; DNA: TGCGCCAGCACAACAGGGGGCGCGAACACCGGGGAGCTGTTTTTT; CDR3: CASTTGGANTGELFF
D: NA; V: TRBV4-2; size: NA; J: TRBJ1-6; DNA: TGTGCCAGCAGCCAAGAGGCAGGTTATAATTCACCCCTCCACTTT; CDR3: CASSQEAGYNSPLHF
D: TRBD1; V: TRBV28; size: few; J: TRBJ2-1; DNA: TGTGCCAGCAGAGTCGACAGGGAGCCCTACAATGAGCAGTTCTTC; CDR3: CASRVDREPYNEQFF
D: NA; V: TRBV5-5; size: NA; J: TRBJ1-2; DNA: TGTGCCAGCAGCCCCAAGGTCTTCAGGAACTATGGCTACACCTTC; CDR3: CASSPKVFRNYGYTF
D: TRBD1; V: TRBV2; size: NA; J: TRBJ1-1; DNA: TGTGCCAGCAGTCGGGACAGGGGGATAGCTGAAGCTTTCTTT; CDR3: CASSRDRGIAEAFF
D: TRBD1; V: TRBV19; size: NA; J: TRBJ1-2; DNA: TGTGCCAGTAGTATTCCTACAGGGGTTGGAGATGGCTACACCTTC; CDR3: CASSIPTGVGDGYTF
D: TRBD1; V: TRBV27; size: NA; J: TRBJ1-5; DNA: TGTGCCAGCCAAGTACAGGGGCCGGATCAGCCCCAGCATTTT; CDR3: CASQVQGPDQPQHF
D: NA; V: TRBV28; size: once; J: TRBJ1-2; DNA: TGTGCCAGCACCGACCGGTCGGGAACTGCTAACTATGGCTACACCTTC; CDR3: CASTDRSGTANYGYTF
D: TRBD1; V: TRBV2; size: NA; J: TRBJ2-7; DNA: TGTGCCAGCAGCCACCCTGTCACAGGGGGCGCGTACGAGCAGTACTTC; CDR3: CASSHPVTGGAYEQYF
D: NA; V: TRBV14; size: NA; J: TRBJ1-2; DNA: TGTGCCAGCAGCCCACGACAGACTGATGGCTACACCTTC; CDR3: CASSPRQTDGYTF
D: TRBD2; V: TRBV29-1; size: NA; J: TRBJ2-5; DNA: TGCAGCGTTGAAGACACTAGCGGGGGAGCAAGGGGAGAGACCCAGTACTTC; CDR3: CSVEDTSGGARGETQYF
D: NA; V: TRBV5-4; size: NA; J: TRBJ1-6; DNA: TGTGCCAGCAGCCCTGACATGTCAGATTCACCCCTCCACTTT; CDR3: CASSPDMSDSPLHF
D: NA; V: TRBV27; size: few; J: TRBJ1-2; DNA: TGTGGTGCGGGCACGGGCTATGGCTACACCTTC; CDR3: CGAGTGYGYTF
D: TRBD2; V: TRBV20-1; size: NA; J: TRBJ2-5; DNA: TGCAGTCCTGGGGGGGAACAGACCCAGTACTTC; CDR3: CSPGGEQTQYF
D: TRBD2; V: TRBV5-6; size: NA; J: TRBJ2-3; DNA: TGTGCCAGCAGCTATTGGACTAGCGGGGGCTTTAGAGGAGATACGCAGTATTTT; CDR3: CASSYWTSGGFRGDTQYF
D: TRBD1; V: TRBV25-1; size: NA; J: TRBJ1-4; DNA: TGTGCCAGCAGTGACTCCGGGACAGTTAATGAAAAACTGTTTTTT; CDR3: CASSDSGTVNEKLFF
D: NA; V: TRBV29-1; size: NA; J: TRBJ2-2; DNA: TGCAGCTACCATAGGGGCGCAACCGGGGAGCTGTTTTTT; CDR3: CSYHRGATGELFF
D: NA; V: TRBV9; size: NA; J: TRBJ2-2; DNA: TGTGCCAGCAGCGTAGATTTTCCAAGGGGCTCGGTCGGGGAGCTGTTTTTT; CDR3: CASSVDFPRGSVGELFF
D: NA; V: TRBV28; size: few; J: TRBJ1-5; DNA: TGTGCCTTGGCGAGAGTTAGCAATCAGCCCCAGCATTTT; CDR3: CALARVSNQPQHF
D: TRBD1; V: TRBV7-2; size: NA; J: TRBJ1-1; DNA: TGTGCCAGCAGCGGATGGACAGGGACGACTGAAGCTTTCTTT; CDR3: CASSGWTGTTEAFF